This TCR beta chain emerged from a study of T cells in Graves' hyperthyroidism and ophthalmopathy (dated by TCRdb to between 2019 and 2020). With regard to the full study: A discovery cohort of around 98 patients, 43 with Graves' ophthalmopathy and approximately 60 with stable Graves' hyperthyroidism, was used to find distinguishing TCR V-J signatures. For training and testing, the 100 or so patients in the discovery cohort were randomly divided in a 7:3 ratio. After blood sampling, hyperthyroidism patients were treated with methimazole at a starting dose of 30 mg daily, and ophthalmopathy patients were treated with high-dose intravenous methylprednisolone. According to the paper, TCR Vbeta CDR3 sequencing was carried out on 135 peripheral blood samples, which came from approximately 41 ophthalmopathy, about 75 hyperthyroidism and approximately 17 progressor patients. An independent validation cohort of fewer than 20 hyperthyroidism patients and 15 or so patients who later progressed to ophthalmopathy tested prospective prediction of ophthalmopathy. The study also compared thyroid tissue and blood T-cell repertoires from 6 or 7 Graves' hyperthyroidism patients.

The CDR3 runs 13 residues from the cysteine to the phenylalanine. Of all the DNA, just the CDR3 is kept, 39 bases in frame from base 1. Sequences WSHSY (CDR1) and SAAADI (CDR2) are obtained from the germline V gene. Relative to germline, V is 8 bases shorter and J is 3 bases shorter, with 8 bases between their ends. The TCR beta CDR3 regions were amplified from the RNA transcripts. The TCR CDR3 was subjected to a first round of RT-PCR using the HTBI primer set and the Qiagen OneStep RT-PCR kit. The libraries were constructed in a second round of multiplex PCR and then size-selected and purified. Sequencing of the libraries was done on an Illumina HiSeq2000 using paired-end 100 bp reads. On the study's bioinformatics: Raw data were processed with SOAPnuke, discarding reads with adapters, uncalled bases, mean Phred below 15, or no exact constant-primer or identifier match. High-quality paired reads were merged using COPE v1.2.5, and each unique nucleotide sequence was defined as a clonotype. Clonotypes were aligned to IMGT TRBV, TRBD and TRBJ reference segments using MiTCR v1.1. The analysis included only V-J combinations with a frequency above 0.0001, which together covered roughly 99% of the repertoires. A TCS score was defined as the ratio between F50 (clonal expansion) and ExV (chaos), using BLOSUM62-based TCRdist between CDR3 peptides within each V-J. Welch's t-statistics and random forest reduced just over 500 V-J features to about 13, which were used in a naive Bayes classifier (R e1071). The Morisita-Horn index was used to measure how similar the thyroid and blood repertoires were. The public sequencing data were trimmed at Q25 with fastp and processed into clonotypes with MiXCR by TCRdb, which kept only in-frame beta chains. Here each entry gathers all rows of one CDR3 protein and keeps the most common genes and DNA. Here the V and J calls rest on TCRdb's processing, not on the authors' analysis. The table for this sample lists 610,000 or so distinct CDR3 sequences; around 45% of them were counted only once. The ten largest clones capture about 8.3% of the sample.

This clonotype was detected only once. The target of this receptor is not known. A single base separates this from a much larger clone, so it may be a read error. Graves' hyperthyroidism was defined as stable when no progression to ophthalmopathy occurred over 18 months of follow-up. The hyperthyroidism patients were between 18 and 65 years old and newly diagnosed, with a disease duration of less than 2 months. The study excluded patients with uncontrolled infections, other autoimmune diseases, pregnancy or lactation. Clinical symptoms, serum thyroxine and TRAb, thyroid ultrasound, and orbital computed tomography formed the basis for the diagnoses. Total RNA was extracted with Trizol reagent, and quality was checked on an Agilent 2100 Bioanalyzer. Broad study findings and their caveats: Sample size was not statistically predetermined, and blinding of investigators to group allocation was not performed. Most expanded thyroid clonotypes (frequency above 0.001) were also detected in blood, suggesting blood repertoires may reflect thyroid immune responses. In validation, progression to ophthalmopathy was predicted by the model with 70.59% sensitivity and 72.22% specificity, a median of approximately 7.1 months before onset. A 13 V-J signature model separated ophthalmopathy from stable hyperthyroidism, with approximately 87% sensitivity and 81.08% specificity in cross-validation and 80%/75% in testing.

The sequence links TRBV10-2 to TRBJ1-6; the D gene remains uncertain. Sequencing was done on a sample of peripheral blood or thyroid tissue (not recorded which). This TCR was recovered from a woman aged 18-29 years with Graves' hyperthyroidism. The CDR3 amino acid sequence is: CASREGYNSPLHF. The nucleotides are TGCGCCAGCCGGGAAGGCTATAATTCACCCCTCCACTTT.